Presented here are 2 T cell receptor beta chains from one specimen sequenced in a study of metastatic and nonmetastatic thyroid tumors. MiXCR re-clonotyped the PCR reads for TCRdb. The sample has around 30,000 clones, 13% seen once. No treatment of any kind had been given to any patient before thyroid surgery. The specimen was blood. These TCRs come from a female donor with papillary thyroid cancer or a benign thyroid nodule (not recorded which). Some clones in this sample may be carry-over from other donors' samples.

Ten or more counts support this clone. This could be a read error, since a much larger clone is one nucleotide away. V gene TRBV7-9 combines with J gene TRBJ2-3, with no clear D. Per the germline V gene, CDR1 is SEHNR and CDR2 is FQNEAQ (reference sequence). The CDR3 contains 11 residues. The V gene lost 3 bases and the J gene lost 4 bases, with 2 bases spanning the gap. For the CDR3, the DNA is TGTGCCAGCAGCTTGGCAGATACGCAGTATTTT. Amino acid sequence: CASSLADTQYF.

There are many counts of this clone. The chain carries TRBV5-6 and TRBJ2-1; 7 nucleotides line up with TRBD1. The V gene end was trimmed by 4 bases and the J gene end by 3 bases; junction bases not matched to a gene: 10. This CDR3 is built from 16 residues. Germline CDR1 reads SGHDT; CDR2 reads YYEEEE. The CDR3 DNA reads as TGTGCCAGCAGCCCTCGACAGGGAATGGGCTACAATGAGCAGTTCTTC. Translating gives CASSPRQGMGYNEQFF.